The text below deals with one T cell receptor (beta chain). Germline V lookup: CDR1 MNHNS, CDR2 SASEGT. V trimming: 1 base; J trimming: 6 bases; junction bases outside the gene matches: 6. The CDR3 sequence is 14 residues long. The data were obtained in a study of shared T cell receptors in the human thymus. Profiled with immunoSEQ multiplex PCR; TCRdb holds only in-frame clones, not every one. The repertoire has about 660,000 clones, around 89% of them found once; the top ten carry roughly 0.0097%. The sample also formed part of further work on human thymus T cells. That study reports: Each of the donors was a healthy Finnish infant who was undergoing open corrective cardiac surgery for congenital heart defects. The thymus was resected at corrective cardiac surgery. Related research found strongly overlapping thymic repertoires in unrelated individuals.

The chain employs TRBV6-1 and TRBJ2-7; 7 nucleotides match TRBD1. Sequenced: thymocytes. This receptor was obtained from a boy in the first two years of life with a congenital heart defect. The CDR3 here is CASSEEGTEGEQYF. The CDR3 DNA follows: TGTGCCAGCAGTGAAGAGGGGACAGAGGGCGAGCAGTACTTC.